The clone carrying this T cell receptor (beta chain) has only a few counts. These data come from a study of CD8 T cells in ankylosing spondylitis. Per germline, CDR1 MNHNS and CDR2 SASEGT. The CDR3 length is 14 residues. Trimming pared 8 bases from V and 2 bases from J, leaving 14 bases between. TCRdb itself ran the 5' RACE reads through MiXCR, one entry per CDR3 protein. The sample has approximately 31,000 distinct CDR3 sequences, roughly 33% seen once; the top ten hold about 48%. This receptor was taken from a male donor with ankylosing spondylitis. The sample was synovial fluid, either unsorted or a sorted T cell fraction (not recorded which). V is TRBV6-1 and J is TRBJ2-3; a weak D match, TRBD1 (6 bases). CDR3 sequence reads: CASLRGFHTDTQYF. CDR3 DNA sequence: TGTGCCAGCCTAAGGGGGTTCCACACAGATACGCAGTATTTT.